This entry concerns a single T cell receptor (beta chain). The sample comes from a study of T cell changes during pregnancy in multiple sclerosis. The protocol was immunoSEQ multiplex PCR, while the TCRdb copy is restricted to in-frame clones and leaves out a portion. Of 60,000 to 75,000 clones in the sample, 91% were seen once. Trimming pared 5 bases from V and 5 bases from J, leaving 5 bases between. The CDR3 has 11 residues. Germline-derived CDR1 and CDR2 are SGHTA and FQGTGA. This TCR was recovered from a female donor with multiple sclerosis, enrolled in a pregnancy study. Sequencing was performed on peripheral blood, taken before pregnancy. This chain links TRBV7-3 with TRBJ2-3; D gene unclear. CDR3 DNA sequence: TGTGCCAGCAGCCTCTTAGATACGCAGTATTTT. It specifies CASSLLDTQYF.